The sequence of this TCR beta chain was determined in a study of STAT5B mutations in CD4+ large granular lymphocyte leukemia. Turning to the study itself: Among healthy controls, a particular HLA allele went with more CDR3 'QG' motifs.

To note about this clone: Its antigen is unknown.

Produced via immunoSEQ multiplex PCR; TCRdb's table is partial and in-frame only. In the table there are over 30,000 clones, 81% of which are singletons. General study results and limits: Patient CD4-sorted repertoires looked more clonal than healthy CD4+ repertoires, even without putative leukemic clones. Without HLA matching, higher CD4+ than CD8+ T-LGLL clonality could reflect small sample size.

CDR1 is MDHEN and CDR2 is SYDVKM in the germline V gene. Trimming left V 10 bases short and J 4 bases short, with 16 bases between. The CDR3 runs to 13 residues. Sequenced: CD4+ T cells from blood buffy coats. J is TRBJ1-2 and V is TRBV28, with D possibly being TRBD1 (5 bases). The source of this sequence is a human donor in good health. CDR3 region: CATSRGDGYGYTF. The CDR3 DNA reads TGTGCCACTTCCCGGGGGGACGGCTATGGCTACACCTTC.